The TCR beta chain described here comes from a study of cytomegalovirus exposure and HLA in healthy donors. Findings and caveats of the study: Available immune exposure information was restricted to CMV serostatus only. For TCR beta chains, V- and J-gene trimming was later linked to a missense DCLRE1C variant.

Regarding donors, all were healthy bone marrow donors. Both 60 Vbeta primers and 13 Jbeta primers went into the PCR. Profiling relied on immunoSEQ multiplex PCR, and the TCRdb table lists in-frame clones only, not all of them. The repertoire holds some 250,000 clones, with 70% to 90% as singletons. Germline V gene sequence: CDR1 LNHDA, CDR2 SQIVND (reference sequence). The CDR3 is made up of 14 amino acids. V was clipped by 3 bases and J by 3 bases, with 11 bases between them. In regard to this clone: Its matching antigen is unknown.

Sequenced input: PBMCs. J is TRBJ1-1 and V is TRBV19; D may be TRBD1 (5 bases). This receptor was obtained from an older woman in good health and CMV-seropositive. The CDR3: CASSIGGADTEAFF. The CDR3 DNA reads TGTGCCAGTAGTATTGGAGGGGCGGACACTGAAGCTTTCTTT.